This T cell receptor beta chain was sequenced in a study of blood T cell repertoires in COVID-19. Study-level information: Acute-phase and convalescent COVID-19 samples originated in the United States, Italy and Spain. PBMCs, B-cell-depleted T cells, or T cells provided the cDNA or gDNA that made up the material.

CDR1 and CDR2 from the germline V gene are LNHDA and SQIVND (reference sequence). CDR3 length equals 14 residues. The V gene lost 9 bases and the J gene lost 0 bases, with 9 bases spanning the gap. Original processing methods: Reference gene primer amplification gave estimated nucleated cell counts. The data were produced by immunoSEQ multiplex PCR, yet TCRdb's version contains in-frame clones alone and is incomplete. V, J and clone size are those of that table, while D and trimming were read from the DNA. In the table there are roughly 38,000 clones, about 85% of which are singletons. This clone was detected once.

V gene TRBV19 combines with J gene TRBJ1-6; TRBD1 might be the D (6 bases). The sequencing input was peripheral blood. The TCR sequence derives from a man aged 45 to 65 in a cohort sampled during active COVID-19. The CDR3 loop is CASRGGSYNSPLHF. The CDR3 DNA is TGTGCCAGCCGAGGGGGCTCCTATAATTCACCCCTCCACTTT. The variable domain in full, completed from reference TRBV19 and TRBJ1-6, reads DGGITQSPKYLFRKEGQNVTLSCEQNLNHDAMYWYRQDPGQGLRLIYYSQIVNDFQKGDIAEGYSVSREKKESFPLTVTSAQKNPTAFYLCASRGGSYNSPLHFGNGTRLTVT.